One and the same sample provided the 30 T cell receptor beta chains below, sequenced in a study of tumor-infiltrating lymphocytes in localized non-small cell lung cancer. Sequencing used immunoSEQ multiplex PCR; TCRdb keeps in-frame clones, though not all of them. The profile shows about 7,100 clones, just under 65% of them singletons. Sample: uninvolved lung tissue not adjacent to the tumor. These receptors were collected from a human donor with non-small cell lung cancer.

The chain uses TRBV30 and TRBJ1-1; possible D gene TRBD1, 6 bases. This CDR3 comprises 17 residues. Germline CDR1 GTSNPN, CDR2 SVGIG (reference sequence). Trimming took 2 bases from V and 5 from J, leaving 24 bases between them. This chain's CDR3 is CAWSRGGGRGTRTEAFF. CDR3 DNA: TGTGCCTGGAGTCGGGGTGGAGGGAGGGGGACAAGGACTGAAGCTTTCTTT.

The chain has TRBV11-2 and TRBJ1-2; D is uncertain. The V end lost 5 bases, the J end lost 0 bases, and 10 bases lay between the germline ends. The CDR3 length is 14 residues. Per the germline V gene, CDR1 is SGHAT and CDR2 is FQNNGV. The CDR3 sequence is CASSPGLANYGYTF. The CDR3 DNA follows: TGTGCCAGCAGCCCCGGCTTAGCTAACTATGGCTACACCTTC.

By sample fraction, this clone is medium-sized. This sequence joins TRBV6-1 and TRBJ1-5; D is possibly TRBD1 (5 bases). Germline V gene sequence: CDR1 MNHNS, CDR2 SASEGT. Trimming cost V 9 bases and J 5 bases, with 14 bases left between them. The CDR3 is made up of 13 amino acids. This CDR3 is CASDRGSHQPQHF. In DNA form, the CDR3 reads TGTGCCAGTGACCGGGGGTCCCATCAGCCCCAGCATTTT.

By its share, this clone is medium-sized (0.01 to 0.1%). This sequence joins TRBV30 and TRBJ2-3; D gene uncertain. V dropped 2 bases and J dropped 2 bases, with 5 bases sitting between them. This CDR3 spans 12 amino acids. Germline CDR1 reads GTSNPN; CDR2 reads SVGIG (reference sequence). In DNA form, the CDR3 reads TGTGCCTGGAGTCCGCCCACAGATACGCAGTATTTT. It is translated as CAWSPPTDTQYF.

The rearrangement joins TRBV6-6 to TRBJ1-1; D gene ambiguous. Germline-derived CDR1 and CDR2 are MNHNY and SVGAGI (reference sequence). This CDR3 is built from 13 residues. The V and J ends lost 6 bases and 4 bases respectively, with 12 bases between them. The CDR3 bases are TGTGCCAGCAGGCAGGATGGTGGCACTGAAGCTTTCTTT. It is translated as CASRQDGGTEAFF.

The J gene is TRBJ2-1, the V gene TRBV19; 8 nucleotides agree with TRBD2. Germline V gene sequence: CDR1 LNHDA, CDR2 SQIVND (reference sequence). CDR3 length: 15 amino acids. Trimming at V came to 3 bases and at J to 2 bases, leaving 3 bases not matched to a gene. The CDR3 spells CASSMVSGAYNEQFF. The DNA of the CDR3 is TGTGCCAGTAGTATGGTTAGCGGGGCCTACAATGAGCAGTTCTTC.

The chain employs TRBV14 and TRBJ2-1, with TRBD2 identical over 14 bases. Per the germline V gene, CDR1 is SGHDN and CDR2 is FVKESK. J lost 3 bases, V lost 3 bases, and 1 base had no gene match. The CDR3 extends over 16 amino acids. CDR3 sequence reads: CASSHGTSGGYNEQFF. The CDR3 region has the DNA TGTGCCAGCAGCCACGGGACTAGCGGGGGCTACAATGAGCAGTTCTTC.

V usage is TRBV29-1 and J usage is TRBJ2-7; a possible D gene is TRBD1 (6 bases). Germline loops: CDR1 SQVTM, CDR2 ANQGSEA. V was clipped by 4 bases and J by 4 bases, with 14 bases between them. The CDR3 is 13 residues long. CDR3 protein: CSVGTVRGYEQYF. The CDR3 DNA is TGCAGCGTTGGGACAGTTAGGGGATACGAGCAGTACTTC.

The genes are TRBV9 and TRBJ1-1, with TRBD1 matching over 8 bases. The V gene's germline CDR1 is SGDLS and CDR2 YYNGEE. This CDR3 comprises 16 residues. After removal of 2 bases from V and 1 base from J, the junction contained 7 bases not matched to a gene. The CDR3 bases are TGTGCCAGCAGCGTCCATCAGGGGGCCACGAACACTGAAGCTTTCTTT. It codes for CASSVHQGATNTEAFF.

By proportion, this clone is medium-sized. The genes are TRBV9 and TRBJ1-1; no firm D call. From germline, CDR1 is SGDLS and CDR2 YYNGEE. Between the trimmed V and J ends, which lost 0 bases and 0 bases, there was a span of 6 bases. The CDR3 sequence is 14 residues long. For the CDR3, the DNA is TGTGCCAGCAGCGTAGGAATTATGAACACTGAAGCTTTCTTT. This gives the protein CASSVGIMNTEAFF.

The genes are TRBV5-1 and TRBJ1-2; D remains ambiguous. Germline V CDR1 and CDR2: SGHRS, YFSETQ. The CDR3 spans 14 residues. V was cut by 0 bases and J by 2 bases, with 8 bases left in between. DNA of the CDR3: TGCGCCAGCAGCTTGGGTCAAGGGAACTATGGCTACACCTTC. Its translation is CASSLGQGNYGYTF.

The J gene is TRBJ2-1, the V gene TRBV5-6, with a possible D match to TRBD1 (5 bases). Trimming shortened V by 6 bases and J by 0 bases, and 13 bases separated the two germline ends. The CDR3 is made up of 15 amino acids. Germline-derived CDR1 and CDR2 are SGHDT and YYEEEE. The CDR3 DNA is TGTGCCAGCACCTTCCAGGGCCTCTCCTACAATGAGCAGTTCTTC. This translates into CASTFQGLSYNEQFF.

By sample fraction, this clone is medium-sized. The chain recombines TRBV19 with TRBJ1-5; no clear D gene. Per germline, CDR1 LNHDA and CDR2 SQIVND (reference sequence). The ends were cut back, 5 bases at V and 0 bases at J, with 5 bases in the middle. CDR3 length equals 13 residues. CDR3 bases: TGTGCCAGTAGTCTCGATAGCAATCAGCCCCAGCATTTT. Its protein is CASSLDSNQPQHF. The entire variable domain, with the rest obtained from reference TRBV19 and TRBJ1-5, is as follows: DGGITQSPKYLFRKEGQNVTLSCEQNLNHDAMYWYRQDPGQGLRLIYYSQIVNDFQKGDIAEGYSVSREKKESFPLTVTSAQKNPTAFYLCASSLDSNQPQHFGDGTRLSIL.

The V gene is TRBV20-1, the J gene TRBJ1-2; D call uncertain. There are 11 residues in the CDR3. In germline, CDR1 is DFQATT, CDR2 SNEGSKA (reference sequence). Between the trimmed V and J ends, which lost 6 bases and 8 bases, there was a span of 13 bases. The CDR3 sequence is CSALDSEGYTF. CDR3 sequence (DNA): TGCAGTGCCCTAGATTCGGAGGGCTACACCTTC.

The V and J genes are TRBV30 and TRBJ1-2; TRBD1 matches 7 bases. The CDR3 is 11 residues long. Germline lookup yields CDR1 GTSNPN and CDR2 SVGIG (reference sequence). The V segment lost 3 bases and the J segment 10 bases; nucleotides outside the gene matches: 5. The CDR3 sequence: CAWSTGTVYTF. The DNA for the CDR3 is TGTGCCTGGAGCACCGGGACAGTCTACACCTTC.

In this sample, this clone turned up once. The chain has TRBV5-1 and TRBJ1-6; perhaps TRBD1 as D (5 bases). This CDR3 has 16 residues. Germline V CDR1 and CDR2: SGHRS, YFSETQ. Trimming left V 4 bases short and J 8 bases short, with 19 bases between. CDR3 loop: CASSPRAGQGDSPLHF. The CDR3 nucleotides are TGCGCCAGCAGCCCCCGAGCAGGACAAGGGGATTCACCCCTCCACTTT.

The chain combines TRBV5-1 with TRBJ2-5; perhaps D is TRBD1 or TRBD2 (5 bases each). The CDR3 sequence is 15 residues long. Germline values: CDR1 SGHRS, CDR2 YFSETQ. Trimming removed 0 bases at V and 2 bases at J, with 11 bases between. The CDR3 sequence is CASSLEGTAQETQYF. The CDR3 coding sequence is TGCGCCAGCAGCTTGGAAGGGACGGCTCAAGAGACCCAGTACTTC.

The rearrangement joins TRBV29-1 to TRBJ2-7; D unresolved. The CDR3 runs 12 residues. Trimming cost V 4 bases and J 0 bases, with 7 bases left between them. Germline-derived CDR1 and CDR2 are SQVTM and ANQGSEA. CDR3 amino acids: CSVAVSSYEQYF. CDR3 coding DNA: TGCAGCGTTGCGGTCAGCTCCTACGAGCAGTACTTC.

The gene calls are TRBV29-1 and TRBJ2-3, with TRBD2 matching over 8 bases. CDR1 and CDR2 (germline): SQVTM, ANQGSEA. This CDR3 comprises 14 residues. V was pared by 3 bases and J by 4 bases, with 6 bases of the junction left unmatched. CDR3 protein: CSVDGGGVSDTQYF. The DNA for the CDR3 is TGCAGCGTTGACGGGGGGGGTGTATCAGATACGCAGTATTTT.

The rearrangement joins TRBV9 to TRBJ2-7, with D maybe TRBD1 (6 bases). V lost 0 bases and J 2 bases, leaving 12 bases between the germline ends. The CDR3 loop spans 15 amino acids. Per germline, CDR1 SGDLS and CDR2 YYNGEE. The CDR3 sequence is CASSVGDRWPYEQYF. DNA of the CDR3: TGTGCCAGCAGCGTAGGTGACAGGTGGCCCTACGAGCAGTACTTC. The full variable domain, completed using reference TRBV9 and TRBJ2-7, is DSGVTQTPKHLITATGQRVTLRCSPRSGDLSVYWYQQSLDQGLQFLIQYYNGEERAKGNILERFSAQQFPDLHSELNLSSLELGDSALYFCASSVGDRWPYEQYFGPGTRLTVT.

This clone was counted a single time. The V call is TRBV30, the J call TRBJ1-5; tentatively, D is TRBD1 (6 bases). The ends were cut back, 5 bases at V and 4 bases at J, with 12 bases in the middle. Germline loops: CDR1 GTSNPN, CDR2 SVGIG (reference sequence). The CDR3 loop spans 13 amino acids. The CDR3 DNA reads as TGTGCCTGGTCCGGGACAACTAATCAGCCCCAGCATTTT. Amino acid sequence: CAWSGTTNQPQHF.

This clone was seen a handful of times. The chain joins TRBV2 to TRBJ1-2, with a tentative D call TRBD1 (6 bases). Looked up from germline, CDR1 is SNHLY and CDR2 is FYNNEI. V was pared by 8 bases and J by 3 bases, with 19 bases between. The CDR3 is made up of 15 amino acids. This CDR3 is CASSPLPGVDYGYTF. CDR3 sequence (DNA): TGTGCCAGCTCCCCTCTACCAGGGGTTGACTATGGCTACACCTTC.

The rearrangement links TRBV19 to TRBJ1-5; 9 bases match TRBD1. Germline V gene sequence: CDR1 LNHDA, CDR2 SQIVND (reference sequence). After removal of 5 bases from V and 5 bases from J, the junction contained 4 bases not matched to a gene. The CDR3 has 14 amino acids. The DNA for the CDR3 is TGTGCCAGTAGTCTCTGGACAGGGGATCAGCCCCAGCATTTT. Residues: CASSLWTGDQPQHF.

The chain is built from TRBV4-1 and TRBJ1-4; D possibly corresponds to TRBD1 (6 bases). The CDR3 totals 18 residues. The V end lost 5 bases, the J end lost 5 bases, and 24 bases lay between the germline ends. From germline, CDR1 is MGHRA and CDR2 YSYEKL. CDR3 nucleotides: TGCGCCAGCAGCTCTCGGTTCTCTCCGGGACAACTGAATGAAAAACTGTTTTTT. As protein: CASSSRFSPGQLNEKLFF.

The genes are TRBV7-6 and TRBJ2-1, with D uncertain. V was cut by 0 bases and J by 6 bases, with 15 bases left in between. The CDR3 runs to 16 residues. CDR1 and CDR2 from the germline V gene are SGHVS and FNYEAQ. This CDR3 is CASSLAQTAGPNEQFF. In nucleotides, the CDR3 is TGTGCCAGCAGCTTAGCGCAGACGGCAGGCCCCAATGAGCAGTTCTTC.

This clone was observed once. V gene TRBV7-8 combines with J gene TRBJ1-4, with a tentative D call TRBD1 (5 bases). The germline gives CDR1 SGHVS, CDR2 FQNEAQ. V gave up 2 bases and J gave up 3 bases, with 10 bases separating them. The CDR3 covers 15 residues. The CDR3 loop reads CASSLRGSSNEKLFF. The CDR3 nucleotides are TGTGCCAGCAGCTTAAGGGGCAGCTCTAATGAAAAACTGTTTTTT.

The V gene is TRBV29-1, the J gene TRBJ2-3, with D perhaps being TRBD1 or TRBD2 (5 bases each). Germline V gene lookup returns CDR1 SQVTM and CDR2 ANQGSEA. CDR3 length: 13 amino acids. Trimming shortened V by 5 bases and J by 3 bases, and 12 bases separated the two germline ends. In DNA, the CDR3 is TGCAGCGTTTCCATTGGGGGAACAGATACGCAGTATTTT. It specifies CSVSIGGTDTQYF.

This clone came up a few times. This sequence joins TRBV4-2 and TRBJ2-2; TRBD2 matches at 7 bases. The V and J ends lost 6 bases and 1 base, in that order; junction bases with no gene match: 5. CDR3 size: 15 residues. Per the germline V gene, CDR1 is LGHNA and CDR2 is YNFKEQ. The DNA for the CDR3 is TGTGCCAGCAGTGACCGGGGGGTGAACACCGGGGAGCTGTTTTTT. Protein sequence: CASSDRGVNTGELFF.

This clone was counted a few times. The chain couples TRBV4-1 to TRBJ2-1, with a tentative D call TRBD2 (5 bases). V was pared by 4 bases and J by 5 bases, with 6 bases between. CDR3 size: 12 residues. CDR1 and CDR2 from the germline V gene are MGHRA and YSYEKL. CDR3 nucleotides: TGCGCCAGCAGCCCGGAGGACAATGAGCAGTTCTTC. Amino acids: CASSPEDNEQFF.

The chain has TRBV9 and TRBJ2-3; TRBD1 agrees at 8 bases. Germline V gene sequence: CDR1 SGDLS, CDR2 YYNGEE. This CDR3 is 14 amino acids long. V gave up 1 base and J gave up 5 bases; unmatched junction bases: 3. The CDR3 here is CASSVSGGLDTQYF. The CDR3 bases are TGTGCCAGCAGCGTATCAGGGGGCCTAGATACGCAGTATTTT.